The 9 T cell receptor beta chains given below trace back to one sample, sequenced in a study of cytomegalovirus exposure and HLA in healthy donors. PCR amplification relied on 60 Vbeta primers (plus 13 Jbeta primers). Clones were read by immunoSEQ multiplex PCR, and TCRdb kept only the in-frame ones, dropping some. The data contain about 160,000 clones, about 84% of them singletons. Sequenced input: PBMCs. These receptor sequences come from a man over 45 in good health and CMV-seropositive.

The chain couples TRBV6-5 to TRBJ1-1, with 10 bases matching TRBD1. This CDR3 has 13 residues. Germline V gene lookup returns CDR1 MNHEY and CDR2 SVGAGI. V gave up 6 bases and J gave up 9 bases; unmatched junction bases: 7. CDR3 protein: CASSSRDRGKAFF. CDR3 in DNA: TGTGCCAGCAGCTCCCGGGACAGGGGTAAAGCTTTCTTT.

Remarks on this clone: The sample contains more than one DNA sequence encoding this CDR3. This chain connects TRBV27 to TRBJ2-5; weak D call: TRBD1 (5 bases). Germline CDR1 is MNHEY and CDR2 is SMNVEV (reference sequence). This CDR3 spans 13 amino acids. V was trimmed by 6 bases and J by 3 bases, leaving 11 bases between them. Written as DNA, the CDR3 is TGTGCCAGCAGCCGTTTGACAGAAGAGACCCAGTACTTC. Its translation is CASSRLTEETQYF.

The chain couples TRBV5-1 to TRBJ1-1; D perhaps matches TRBD1 (6 bases). Germline CDR1 is SGHRS and CDR2 is YFSETQ. Between the trimmed V and J ends, which lost 0 bases and 1 base, there was a span of 13 bases. The CDR3 has 16 residues. The CDR3 sequence: CASSLVVTGPNTEAFF. The CDR3, as DNA: TGCGCCAGCAGCTTGGTAGTAACAGGGCCGAACACTGAAGCTTTCTTT. Filled out from reference TRBV5-1 and TRBJ1-1, the complete variable domain reads KAGVTQTPRYLIKTRGQQVTLSCSPISGHRSVSWYQQTPGQGLQFLFEYFSETQRNKGNFPGRFSGRQFSNSRSEMNVSTLELGDSALYLCASSLVVTGPNTEAFFGQGTRLTVV.

The chain uses TRBV27 and TRBJ1-5; 8 nucleotides match TRBD1. The CDR3 loop spans 18 amino acids. The V gene end was trimmed by 6 bases and the J gene end by 0 bases; junction bases not matched to a gene: 13. Looked up from germline, CDR1 is MNHEY and CDR2 is SMNVEV (reference sequence). This chain's CDR3 is CASSLTRWDRYSNQPQHF. DNA for the CDR3: TGTGCCAGCAGCCTAACCCGATGGGACAGGTATAGCAATCAGCCCCAGCATTTT.

The CDR3 nucleotides read TGCGCCAGCAGCTCCGGACTAGCGGGAGGGGTCACCGGGGAGCTGTTTTTT. This sequence encodes CASSSGLAGGVTGELFF. This chain joins TRBV5-1 and TRBJ2-2; 15 bases are shared with TRBD2. The CDR3 is made up of 17 amino acids. V was pared by 3 bases and J by 4 bases, with 4 bases of the junction left unmatched. CDR1 SGHRS and CDR2 YFSETQ come from the germline V gene.

The V and J genes are TRBV11-2 and TRBJ2-3; TRBD2 might be the D (5 bases). The CDR3 is made up of 14 amino acids. V lost 5 bases, J lost 11 bases, and 20 bases lay in between. From germline, CDR1 is SGHAT and CDR2 FQNNGV. The CDR3 reads CASSRTGILFMQYF. As DNA, the CDR3 is TGTGCCAGCAGCCGAACGGGAATTCTCTTCATGCAGTATTTT. The whole variable domain, remainder taken from reference TRBV11-2 and TRBJ2-3, is EAGVAQSPRYKIIEKRQSVAFWCNPISGHATLYWYQQILGQGPKLLIQFQNNGVVDDSQLPKDRFSAERLKGVDSTLKIQPAKLEDSAVYLCASSRTGILFMQYFGPGTRLTVL.

V is TRBV6-6 and J is TRBJ2-3; D is perhaps TRBD2 (5 bases). The germline V gene encodes CDR1 MNHNY and CDR2 SVGAGI (reference sequence). V was trimmed by 0 bases and J by 6 bases, leaving 16 bases between them. The CDR3 sequence is 16 residues long. CDR3 DNA sequence: TGTGCCAGCAGTTACTCGGGCGGGTCGGGCAGGGATACGCAGTATTTT. Its protein product is CASSYSGGSGRDTQYF.

The chain links TRBV9 to TRBJ2-7; TRBD2 matches 7 bases. The CDR3 covers 15 residues. J was trimmed by 2 bases and V by 3 bases; bases with no gene match: 8. The germline gives CDR1 SGDLS, CDR2 YYNGEE. Written as DNA, the CDR3 is TGTGCCAGCAGCGGGGGGGTAGCGGGCGCCTACGAGCAGTACTTC. Translation: CASSGGVAGAYEQYF.

This chain joins TRBV28 and TRBJ1-6; the D is unclear. Germline V CDR1 and CDR2: MDHEN, SYDVKM. V lost 5 bases to trimming and J lost 10 bases, with 9 bases between them. There are 12 residues in the CDR3. The CDR3 protein is CASSPLESPLHF. The CDR3 DNA reads as TGTGCCAGCAGTCCCCTAGAGTCACCCCTCCACTTT.